A single sample gave rise to the 7 T cell receptor beta chains below, sequenced in a study of control samples from healthy donors and cancer patients. Here immunoSEQ multiplex PCR was the method, and the copy in TCRdb shows in-frame clones only, minus some. The table shows about 230,000 clones, with around 79% occurring only once. Specimen: PBMCs. The receptor source for this set is a woman between 55 and 75 years old with lung cancer.

The chain couples TRBV28 to TRBJ2-3; 10 bases align to TRBD2. Germline values: CDR1 MDHEN, CDR2 SYDVKM. Trimming cost V 6 bases and J 6 bases; bases outside gene matches: 9. CDR3 length: 15 residues. The CDR3 here is CASRIAGGTGDTQYF. The DNA for the CDR3 is TGTGCCAGCAGAATAGCGGGGGGAACTGGGGATACGCAGTATTTT.

This clone was counted once. This chain connects TRBV2 to TRBJ2-1; 10 positions match TRBD2. The length of the CDR3 is 17 residues. V trimming: 3 bases; J trimming: 7 bases; junction bases outside the gene matches: 12. Germline values: CDR1 SNHLY, CDR2 FYNNEI. CDR3 in DNA: TGTGCCAGCAGTGAGGATAGTAGGCTAGCGGGAGTGAATGAGCAGTTCTTC. Its protein is CASSEDSRLAGVNEQFF.

This sequence joins TRBV12-3 or TRBV12-4 and TRBJ2-5; D unresolved. Trimming cost V 3 bases and J 7 bases, with 9 bases left between them. This CDR3 has 12 amino acids. The CDR3 is CASSFPSGTQYF. The CDR3 DNA sequence: TGTGCCAGCAGTTTCCCCTCGGGGACCCAGTACTTC.

This clone was found many times. CDR3 DNA: TGTGCCAGCAGCCAAGAGGAACGGTACTCCTACGAGCAGTACTTC. Protein product: CASSQEERYSYEQYF. This rearrangement joins TRBV4-2 to TRBJ2-7; D is ambiguous. Germline V gene data show CDR1 as LGHNA and CDR2 as YNFKEQ. The CDR3 sequence is 15 residues long. Trimming removed 0 bases from V and 0 bases from J, with 9 bases in between.

This clone was found once. This sample also contains other DNA sequences that code for the same CDR3. The chain employs TRBV2 and TRBJ1-1, with D unclear. Trimming took 0 bases from V and 8 from J, leaving 4 bases between them. The CDR3 covers 11 residues. Germline CDR1 is SNHLY and CDR2 is FYNNEI. The CDR3 nucleotides read TGTGCCAGCAGTGAAGCGGGAGAAGCTTTCTTT. Protein sequence: CASSEAGEAFF.

The rearrangement joins TRBV18 to TRBJ1-1; 7 nucleotides align to TRBD1. Per germline, CDR1 KGHSH and CDR2 LQKENI. Trimming took 3 bases from V and 6 from J; bases not matched to a gene: 7. The CDR3 consists of 14 residues. This chain's CDR3 is CASSPQTGSPEAFF. The CDR3 DNA reads as TGTGCCAGCTCACCCCAGACAGGGTCCCCTGAAGCTTTCTTT.

The rearrangement uses TRBV3-1 (or the pseudogene TRBV3-2) and TRBJ2-3; D is possibly TRBD1 (7 bases). The germline gives CDR1 LGHDT, CDR2 YNNKEL (reference sequence). V dropped 0 bases and J dropped 2 bases, with 15 bases sitting between them. This CDR3 is 17 amino acids long. In DNA form, the CDR3 reads TGTGCCAGCAGCCAAGACAGGGGGGTTGGGGTCACAGATACGCAGTATTTT. Amino acids: CASSQDRGVGVTDTQYF.